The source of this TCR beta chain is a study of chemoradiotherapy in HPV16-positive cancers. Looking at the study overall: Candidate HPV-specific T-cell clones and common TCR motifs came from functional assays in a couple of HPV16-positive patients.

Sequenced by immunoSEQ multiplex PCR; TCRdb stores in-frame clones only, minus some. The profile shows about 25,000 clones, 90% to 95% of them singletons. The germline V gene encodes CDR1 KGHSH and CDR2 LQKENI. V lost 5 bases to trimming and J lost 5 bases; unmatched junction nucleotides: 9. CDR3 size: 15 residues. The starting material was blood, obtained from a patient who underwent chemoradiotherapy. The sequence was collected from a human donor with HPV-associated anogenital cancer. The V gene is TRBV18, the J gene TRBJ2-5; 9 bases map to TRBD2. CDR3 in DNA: TGTGCCAGCTCATTCCGGACTAGCGCGGGCGAGACCCAGTACTTC. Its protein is CASSFRTSAGETQYF.